The 8 T cell receptor beta chains listed next were all sequenced from one sample in a study of post-analysis software for immune sequencing data. Study-level findings and limits: Higher frequency in patients than in controls was seen for roughly 5 TRBV segments, with TRBV5-6, TRBV5-1 and TRBV20-1 among them.

Built from TCR beta cDNA, the libraries had unique molecular identifiers in them. MiXCR was run by TCRdb on the PCR reads, yielding one entry per CDR3 protein. The table shows approximately 770,000 distinct CDR3 sequences, with 40% to 55% occurring only once. Which antigens these TCRs recognize remains unknown. Sample: blood. The receptors here all came from a girl under 18 with multiple sclerosis.

The chain uses TRBV6-6 and TRBJ2-5; D perhaps matches TRBD2 (6 bases). Looked up from germline, CDR1 is MNHNY and CDR2 is SVGAGI (reference sequence). With 7 bases removed from V and 3 bases from J, the gap between germline ends came to 24 bases. The CDR3 loop spans 17 amino acids. The chain's CDR3 is CASISNLNPGAKETQYF. The CDR3 DNA is TGTGCCAGCATTTCAAACCTAAATCCGGGAGCAAAAGAGACCCAGTACTTC.

The chain links TRBV4-1 to TRBJ2-1, with 11 bases matching TRBD2. V dropped 4 bases and J dropped 8; count of bases not matched to a gene: 7. The CDR3 is made up of 15 amino acids. The germline V gene has CDR1 MGHRA and CDR2 YSYEKL. The CDR3 DNA reads as TGCGCCAGCAGCCCACTAGCGGGAGTCTCTGATGAGCAGTTCTTC. It specifies CASSPLAGVSDEQFF.

This clonotype was seen a handful of times. The chain is built from TRBV20-1 and TRBJ2-7; D might be TRBD2 (7 bases). The V and J ends lost 6 bases and 2 bases respectively, with 14 bases between them. CDR1 and CDR2 from the germline V gene are DFQATT and SNEGSKA (reference sequence). The length of the CDR3 is 13 residues. The CDR3 reads CSAPTGRAYEQYF. The CDR3 DNA sequence: TGCAGTGCCCCAACAGGGAGGGCCTACGAGCAGTACTTC.

The V gene is TRBV7-2, the J gene TRBJ2-5; unclear D gene. V was shortened by 5 bases and J by 11 bases, with 18 bases between the two germline ends. This CDR3 region has 13 residues. Germline V gives CDR1 SGHTA, CDR2 FQGNSA. CDR3 sequence (DNA): TGTGCCAGCAGCCCCCAAGGATCGCGTGAGCAGTACTTC. This encodes CASSPQGSREQYF. The variable domain in full, completed from reference TRBV7-2 and TRBJ2-5, reads GAGVSQSPSNKVTEKGKDVELRCDPISGHTALYWYRQSLGQGLEFLIYFQGNSAPDKSGLPSDRFSAERTGGSVSTLTIQRTQQEDSAVYLCASSPQGSREQYFGPGTRLLVL.

The chain employs TRBV24-1 and TRBJ2-2; possibly TRBD2 for D (5 bases). The germline V gene has CDR1 KGHDR and CDR2 SFDVKD. CDR3 length: 14 amino acids. The ends were cut back, 1 base at V and 6 bases at J, with 8 bases in the middle. This chain's CDR3 is CATSDFQLAGELFF. The CDR3 DNA reads TGTGCCACCAGTGATTTTCAACTAGCCGGGGAGCTGTTTTTT.

This clonotype was detected only a few times. The chain uses TRBV7-9 and TRBJ2-5; 10 nucleotides align to TRBD2. The assigned J gene may be wrong: the sequence end matches TRBJ2-7 better. The CDR3 covers 13 residues. Per the germline V gene, CDR1 is SEHNR and CDR2 is FQNEAQ (reference sequence). The CDR3 nucleotides read TGTGCCAGCAGTCCTAGCGGGAGTCACGAGCAGTACTTC. It codes for CASSPSGSHEQYF.

The chain is built from TRBV20-1 and TRBJ1-2; 7 bases line up with TRBD1. The CDR3 loop spans 15 amino acids. V was pared by 1 base and J by 8 bases, with 13 bases of the junction left unmatched. The germline gives CDR1 DFQATT, CDR2 SNEGSKA (reference sequence). CDR3 amino acids: CSARGSGTAQGGYTF. CDR3 coding DNA: TGCAGTGCTAGAGGATCCGGGACAGCCCAAGGAGGCTACACCTTC.

This chain uses TRBV10-2 with TRBJ1-2; 8 bases map to TRBD1. This CDR3 has 13 residues. The germline V gene has CDR1 WSHSY and CDR2 SAAADI. V shed 4 bases, J shed 6 bases, and the junction held 4 bases outside the gene matches. The CDR3 DNA reads TGCGCCAGCAGTGCTACAGGGGGGGATGGCTACACCTTC. Its protein is CASSATGGDGYTF.